Sequencing of this T cell receptor (beta chain) was carried out in a study of blood T cell repertoires in COVID-19. The count of this clone is one. Libraries were prepared by immunoSEQ multiplex PCR; TCRdb keeps only in-frame clonotypes and omits some of them. The sample has about 190,000 clones; less than 80% are singletons. The clonotype originates from a woman aged 50 to 60 with acute or convalescent COVID-19. The source material was peripheral blood.

CDR3 loop: CASSHRVSPQHF. In nucleotides, the CDR3 is TGTGCCAGTAGTCACAGGGTTTCGCCCCAGCATTTT. V gene TRBV19 combines with J gene TRBJ1-5, with D possibly matching TRBD1 (6 bases). CDR1 and CDR2 from the germline V gene are LNHDA and SQIVND (reference sequence). The V gene lost 5 bases and the J gene lost 9 bases, with 11 bases spanning the gap. The CDR3 spans 12 residues.